The 8 T cell receptor beta chains reported below all come from one sample, sequenced in a study of post-analysis software for immune sequencing data. Unique molecular identifiers were carried by the TCR beta cDNA libraries. TCRdb independently ran MiXCR on the PCR reads; one entry per CDR3 protein. Of a few hundred thousand distinct CDR3 sequences in the sample, roughly 45% were seen once. General study results and limits: A few TRBV segments (TRBV5-6, TRBV5-1 and TRBV20-1 among them) occurred more frequently in patients than in controls.

No antigens are known for them. The sample consisted of blood. The receptors were gathered from a girl aged 5-17 years with multiple sclerosis.

This chain uses TRBV28 with TRBJ2-7, with D perhaps TRBD2 (5 bases). Trimming took off 1 base at V and 7 bases at J, with 14 bases between the two ends. The CDR3 contains 14 residues. Germline V gives CDR1 MDHEN, CDR2 SYDVKM. The CDR3 sequence: CASSLFGKRGEQYF. The CDR3 region has the DNA TGTGCCAGCAGTTTATTCGGGAAACGGGGAGAGCAGTACTTC.

CDR3 sequence: CASSLGHPGGYSNQPQHF. For the CDR3, the DNA is TGTGCCAGCAGTTTAGGACACCCGGGCGGGTACAGCAATCAGCCCCAGCATTTT. The chain couples TRBV6-2 or TRBV6-3 to TRBJ1-5, with D possibly matching TRBD1 (5 bases). The CDR3 extends over 18 amino acids. The germline CDR1 and CDR2 sequences are MNHEY and SVGEGT. The ends were cut back, 4 bases at V and 1 base at J, with 20 bases in the middle.

Notes on this clonotype: One base away lies a much larger clone, so this may be a sequencing read error. J is TRBJ2-7 and V is TRBV29-1, with D perhaps matching TRBD2 (6 bases). The J call is uncertain, as TRBJ2-4 better fits the DNA end. The CDR3 is 15 amino acids. Germline V gene sequence: CDR1 SQVTM, CDR2 ANQGSEA. The CDR3 DNA follows: TGCAGCGCTGAAATGGAGGGTAATTTCAAAAACATTCAGTACTTC. Protein: CSAEMEGNFKNIQYF.

This chain links TRBV27 with TRBJ1-2, with 8 positions matching TRBD1. The CDR3 is 13 amino acids. From germline, CDR1 is MNHEY and CDR2 SMNVEV (reference sequence). J gave up 7 bases and V 6 bases, and 7 bases lay outside the gene matches. This chain's CDR3 is CASRDRAEGGYTF. In DNA, the CDR3 is TGTGCCAGCAGGGACAGGGCAGAGGGTGGCTACACCTTC.

This chain's CDR3 is CASSLWGDGRGEETQYF. The CDR3 DNA reads TGTGCCAGCAGCTTGTGGGGGGACGGCAGGGGGGAAGAGACCCAGTACTTC. J is TRBJ2-5 and V is TRBV7-8; possible D gene TRBD1, 7 bases. The V gene lost 3 bases and the J gene lost 3 bases, with 20 bases spanning the gap. The CDR3 extends over 17 amino acids. CDR1 SGHVS and CDR2 FQNEAQ come from the germline V gene.

The chain carries TRBV3-1 and TRBJ2-1; D unresolved. The CDR3 runs 12 residues. CDR1 and CDR2 (germline): LGHDT, YNNKEL (reference sequence). Trimming pared 1 base from V and 10 bases from J, leaving 8 bases between. The CDR3 DNA reads as TGTGCCAGCAGCCAAGTCCGCCGGGAGCAGTTCTTC. Translating gives CASSQVRREQFF.

This chain connects TRBV7-2 to TRBJ2-7, with TRBD2 matching 10 bases. This CDR3 spans 16 amino acids. Germline V CDR1 and CDR2: SGHTA, FQGNSA. With V trimmed by 4 bases and J by 0 bases, 6 bases remained unmatched. The CDR3 DNA reads TGTGCCAGCAGCTCGAGGACTAGCGGATACTCCTACGAGCAGTACTTC. Residues: CASSSRTSGYSYEQYF.

V gene TRBV10-3 combines with J gene TRBJ2-1, with 10 bases that match TRBD1. Germline V lookup: CDR1 ENHRY, CDR2 SYGVKD. The CDR3 sequence is 14 residues long. The trim removed 6 bases at V and 9 bases at J, leaving 8 bases unmatched. CDR3 in DNA: TGTGCCATCAGGGAGGGACAGGGGATGAGTGAGCAGTTCTTC. Translation: CAIREGQGMSEQFF.